This passage covers 29 T cell receptor beta chains from one sample sequenced in a study of T cells in Graves' hyperthyroidism and ophthalmopathy. Using RNA transcripts as the source, TCR beta CDR3 regions were amplified. First-round RT-PCR targeting the TCR CDR3 was performed with the HTBI primer set. From the multiplex PCR reads, TCRdb called clonotypes with MiXCR, one entry per CDR3 protein. The sample records about 680,000 distinct CDR3 sequences, just over 35% being singletons. Source material: blood. The receptors come from a woman in her thirties or forties with Graves' hyperthyroidism.

The gene calls are TRBV15 and TRBJ1-5, with 9 bases lining up with TRBD1. Looked up from germline, CDR1 is LNHNV and CDR2 is YYDKDF (reference sequence). The length of the CDR3 is 14 residues. V shed 3 bases, J shed 5 bases, and the junction held 2 bases outside the gene matches. For the CDR3, the DNA is TGTGCCACCAGCAGGGGGGACAGGGATCAGCCCCAGCATTTT. Encoded protein: CATSRGDRDQPQHF.

The chain carries TRBV20-1 and TRBJ2-7; D is perhaps TRBD2 (6 bases). CDR3 length equals 15 residues. Germline V gene data show CDR1 as DFQATT and CDR2 as SNEGSKA (reference sequence). The V gene lost 5 bases and the J gene lost 10 bases, with 27 bases spanning the gap. Here the CDR3 reads CSAGTFRALRGEQYF. In nucleotides, the CDR3 is TGCAGTGCTGGGACTTTTCGGGCCCTGCGGGGAGAACAGTACTTC.

This clonotype was counted many times. J is TRBJ1-2 and V is TRBV7-9, with a possible D match to TRBD1 (6 bases). V was trimmed by 5 bases and J by 2 bases, leaving 15 bases between them. The CDR3 spans 15 residues. Germline assignment: CDR1 SEHNR and CDR2 FQNEAQ (reference sequence). The CDR3 sequence: CASSPWTEENYGYTF. The DNA for the CDR3 is TGTGCCAGCAGCCCATGGACAGAAGAAAACTATGGCTACACCTTC.

This clonotype showed up many times. The chain couples TRBV4-1 to TRBJ1-2, with a tentative D call TRBD1 (5 bases). The CDR3 is 14 amino acids. In germline, CDR1 is MGHRA, CDR2 YSYEKL. The V end lost 3 bases, the J end lost 0 bases, and 8 bases lay between the germline ends. Here the CDR3 DNA reads TGCGCCAGCAGCCAGGGGGGAACTAACTATGGCTACACCTTC. Translated: CASSQGGTNYGYTF.

The sample holds a few counts of this clonotype. The V and J genes are TRBV15 and TRBJ2-1, with 7 bases identical to TRBD2. V trimming: 2 bases; J trimming: 12 bases; junction bases outside the gene matches: 4. The CDR3 runs 12 residues. Germline CDR1 and CDR2: LNHNV and YYDKDF (reference sequence). CDR3 region: CATSRTRERQFF. DNA for the CDR3: TGTGCCACCAGCAGAACGCGGGAGAGGCAGTTCTTC.

There are many counts of this clonotype. This chain joins TRBV29-1 and TRBJ1-1; 7 positions match TRBD1. The CDR3 consists of 13 residues. The V gene's germline CDR1 is SQVTM and CDR2 ANQGSEA. V shed 3 bases and J 6 bases; nucleotides not matched to a gene: 7. DNA for the CDR3: TGCAGCGTTGATACCGTACAGGGGTCTGAAGCTTTCTTT. Residues: CSVDTVQGSEAFF.

This chain joins TRBV5-1 and TRBJ2-2, with no clear D. CDR1 SGHRS and CDR2 YFSETQ come from the germline V gene. The CDR3 is 11 amino acids. Trimming stripped 6 bases from V and 5 bases from J, with 5 bases between. CDR3 in amino acids: CASTPTGELFF. The DNA for the CDR3 is TGCGCCAGCACCCCTACCGGGGAGCTGTTTTTT.

On this clonotype: A much more abundant neighbour one base away suggests this may be a read error. The CDR3 does not close with the conserved phenylalanine or tryptophan, likely indicating a read error. The rearrangement uses TRBV29-1 and TRBJ2-7, with 7 bases fitting TRBD1. Germline CDR1 reads SQVTM; CDR2 reads ANQGSEA. The V segment lost 2 bases and the J segment 2 bases; nucleotides outside the gene matches: 6. The CDR3 sequence is 14 residues long. CDR3 in amino acids: CSVESDRAPYEQYL. CDR3 sequence (DNA): TGCAGCGTTGAATCCGACAGGGCCCCCTACGAGCAGTACCTC.

As concerns this clonotype: One end of the junction does not line up with germline, which may come from a read error. The rearrangement links TRBV19 to TRBJ1-2; a possible D gene is TRBD1 (5 bases). This CDR3 has 13 amino acids. Germline CDR1 reads LNHDA; CDR2 reads SQIVND (reference sequence). This chain's CDR3 is CASSISGHYGHTF. CDR3 nucleotides: TGTGCCAGTAGTATTTCGGGGCACTATGGCCACACCTTC.

As to this clonotype: A much larger clone lies one base from this, so it may be a read error. The CDR3: CASSGTGKGSPLHF. For the CDR3, the DNA is TGTGCCAGCAGCGGGACAGGCAAGGGATCACCCCTCCACTTT. The chain links TRBV10-3 to TRBJ1-6; 8 bases line up with TRBD1. Trimming at V came to 10 bases and at J to 10 bases, leaving 12 bases not matched to a gene. CDR1 ENHRY and CDR2 SYGVKD come from the germline V gene. The CDR3 is made up of 14 amino acids.

Many counts were recorded for this clonotype. V is TRBV7-2 and J is TRBJ2-7; D is tentatively TRBD1 or TRBD2 (5 bases each). Germline CDR1 and CDR2: SGHTA and FQGNSA. V was pared by 4 bases and J by 5 bases, with 9 bases between. This CDR3 region has 12 residues. In DNA, the CDR3 is TGTGCCAGCAGCTCAGGGACCCACGAGCAGTACTTC. Protein product: CASSSGTHEQYF.

This clonotype was found a few times. This clone may be a read error of a much larger clone one base away. The chain recombines TRBV15 with TRBJ1-1, with D tentatively TRBD1 (5 bases). This CDR3 has 12 residues. Deletions cut 1 base from V and 8 bases from J, with 8 bases between. Germline lookup yields CDR1 LNHNV and CDR2 YYDKDF (reference sequence). The DNA of the CDR3 is TGTGCCACCAGCAGAGCCAAGGGGGAAGCTTTCTTT. Protein sequence: CATSRAKGEAFF.

This clonotype was observed at least ten times. The chain carries TRBV20-1 and TRBJ2-5; 9 bases match TRBD2. This CDR3 has 13 residues. Germline V gives CDR1 DFQATT, CDR2 SNEGSKA (reference sequence). V dropped 5 bases and J dropped 1; count of bases not matched to a gene: 2. The CDR3 sequence: CSAPTSGQETQYF. The CDR3 DNA reads TGCAGTGCTCCGACTAGCGGCCAAGAGACCCAGTACTTC.

This chain links TRBV6-5 with TRBJ1-1; D is undetermined. The ends were cut back, 1 base at V and 1 base at J, with 7 bases in the middle. The CDR3 covers 14 residues. Germline CDR1 reads MNHEY; CDR2 reads SVGAGI. CDR3 in DNA: TGTGCCAGCAGTTACTTGGGTAGGAACACTGAAGCTTTCTTT. Its translation: CASSYLGRNTEAFF.

The sample holds many counts of this clonotype. The chain is built from TRBV9 and TRBJ2-7; 8 nucleotides agree with TRBD1. Germline CDR1 reads SGDLS; CDR2 reads YYNGEE. The J segment lost 4 bases and the V segment lost 0 bases, leaving 6 bases of the junction unmatched. This CDR3 has 15 residues. Here the CDR3 reads CASSVAGTGIYEQYF. CDR3 DNA sequence: TGTGCCAGCAGCGTAGCCGGGACAGGAATTTACGAGCAGTACTTC.

There are many counts of this clonotype. J is TRBJ1-5 and V is TRBV19; TRBD1 is a possible D gene (5 bases). Germline V gene data show CDR1 as LNHDA and CDR2 as SQIVND (reference sequence). The CDR3 extends over 15 amino acids. The ends were cut back, 7 bases at V and 2 bases at J, with 15 bases in the middle. CDR3 sequence reads: CASTWTRYGNQPQHF. The DNA of the CDR3 is TGTGCCAGTACCTGGACACGGTACGGCAATCAGCCCCAGCATTTT.

In this sample, this clonotype turned up many times. The chain is built from TRBV10-3 and TRBJ1-2, with TRBD1 matching 7 bases. The CDR3 has 15 residues. Germline values: CDR1 ENHRY, CDR2 SYGVKD. Unmatched junction bases numbered 7, after V lost 2 bases and J lost 4 bases. CDR3: CAISEGTAEAYGYTF. The CDR3 DNA sequence: TGTGCCATCAGTGAGGGGACAGCCGAAGCCTATGGCTACACCTTC.

This clonotype showed up just once. Given a much more abundant clone one base away, this may be a read error. The chain joins TRBV6-1 to TRBJ2-1; the D call may be TRBD1 or TRBD2 (7 bases each). The CDR3 totals 14 residues. The germline gives CDR1 MNHNS, CDR2 SASEGT. The V end lost 4 bases, the J end lost 10 bases, and 17 bases lay between the germline ends. The DNA of the CDR3 is TGTGCCAGCAGTGCCTTACAGGGGAGGGACGAGCAGTTCTTC. Its translation: CASSALQGRDEQFF.

The J gene is TRBJ1-1, the V gene TRBV29-1; no clear D gene. The CDR3 is 12 amino acids. CDR1 is SQVTM and CDR2 is ANQGSEA in the germline V gene. Trimming shortened V by 3 bases and J by 11 bases, and 16 bases separated the two germline ends. The CDR3 reads CSVEGGITVAFF. CDR3 coding DNA: TGCAGCGTTGAGGGCGGGATCACAGTGGCTTTCTTT.

The V and J genes are TRBV20-1 and TRBJ1-5, with a tentative D call TRBD1 (6 bases). The CDR3 consists of 14 residues. The V end lost 1 base, the J end lost 0 bases, and 7 bases lay between the germline ends. Germline V gene sequence: CDR1 DFQATT, CDR2 SNEGSKA (reference sequence). The CDR3 sequence is CSARGGGSNQPQHF. Written as DNA, the CDR3 is TGCAGTGCTAGAGGAGGGGGTAGCAATCAGCCCCAGCATTTT.

V is TRBV6-5 and J is TRBJ1-2, with TRBD1 matching 10 bases. CDR1 and CDR2 from the germline V gene are MNHEY and SVGAGI. This CDR3 has 15 amino acids. V lost 6 bases and J lost 2; bases outside the gene matches: 6. The CDR3 DNA reads TGTGCCAGCAGGATACCGGGACAGGGGAACTATGGCTACACCTTC. It codes for CASRIPGQGNYGYTF.

This clonotype occurred a few times. The V and J genes are TRBV19 and TRBJ1-1; a weak D match, TRBD1 (5 bases). Germline CDR1 is LNHDA and CDR2 is SQIVND (reference sequence). The CDR3 has 13 residues. The V end lost 7 bases, the J end lost 4 bases, and 13 bases lay between the germline ends. DNA of the CDR3: TGTGCCAGTATAGCGACAGTACGCACTGAAGCTTTCTTT. Its translation: CASIATVRTEAFF.

About this clonotype: One end of the junction fails to match germline, which may point to a read error. The rearrangement links TRBV2 to TRBJ2-7; 8 bases match TRBD1. This CDR3 comprises 14 residues. The germline V gene has CDR1 SNHLY and CDR2 FYNNEI. CDR3 sequence: CASRKAGGNGELYF. CDR3 DNA: TGTGCCAGCCGGAAGGCAGGGGGCAACGGGGAGCTGTACTTC.

This clonotype was recorded many times. The gene calls are TRBV10-3 and TRBJ1-3; no reliable D call. Germline CDR1 reads ENHRY; CDR2 reads SYGVKD. With 0 bases removed from V and 0 bases from J, the gap between germline ends came to 6 bases. The CDR3 is 15 amino acids. The CDR3 sequence: CAISESEPSGNTIYF. The CDR3 DNA reads as TGTGCCATCAGTGAGTCGGAACCCTCTGGAAACACCATATATTTT.

This rearrangement joins TRBV28 to TRBJ1-5; possible D gene TRBD1, 6 bases. V lost 2 bases, J lost 5 bases, and 10 bases lay in between. The CDR3 is 14 amino acids. Germline V gives CDR1 MDHEN, CDR2 SYDVKM. The CDR3 is CASSLAGEYQPQHF. The CDR3 nucleotides are TGTGCCAGCAGTTTAGCAGGGGAGTATCAGCCCCAGCATTTT.

This clonotype was found many times. The chain uses TRBV2 and TRBJ1-2; D unresolved. Germline V gene data show CDR1 as SNHLY and CDR2 as FYNNEI. The CDR3 runs to 13 residues. V dropped 3 bases and J dropped 1 base, with 6 bases sitting between them. CDR3 sequence: CASSEAVNYGYTF. DNA for the CDR3: TGTGCCAGCAGTGAGGCGGTTAACTATGGCTACACCTTC.

This clonotype has a handful of counts. The rearrangement uses TRBV13 and TRBJ2-7; TRBD2 matches at 13 bases. Trimming removed 5 bases from V and 3 bases from J; junction bases left unmatched: 7. Looked up from germline, CDR1 is PRHDT and CDR2 is FYEKMQ (reference sequence). This CDR3 is 16 amino acids long. CDR3 DNA sequence: TGTGCCAGCAGCCCCCTAACTAGCGGGAGGGACTACGAGCAGTACTTC. Amino acid sequence: CASSPLTSGRDYEQYF.

This clonotype was detected only a few times. V gene TRBV7-8 combines with J gene TRBJ2-5; unclear D gene. The CDR3 is 17 residues long. Trimming removed 5 bases at V and 2 bases at J, with 21 bases between. The germline V gene has CDR1 SGHVS and CDR2 FQNEAQ. For the CDR3, the DNA is TGTGCCAGCAGCCAACCCCCATTACGACAAGGTCAAGAGACCCAGTACTTC. The encoded protein is CASSQPPLRQGQETQYF.

This clonotype showed up just a few times. This chain connects TRBV5-6 to TRBJ2-7; 7 nucleotides align to TRBD2. Losses at the gene ends were 6 bases for V and 0 bases for J; bases not matched to a gene: 15. CDR3 length equals 17 residues. The V gene's germline CDR1 is SGHDT and CDR2 YYEEEE. CDR3 region: CASTEKMSGITSYEQYF. CDR3 DNA: TGTGCCAGCACCGAGAAAATGAGCGGGATCACCTCCTACGAGCAGTACTTC.